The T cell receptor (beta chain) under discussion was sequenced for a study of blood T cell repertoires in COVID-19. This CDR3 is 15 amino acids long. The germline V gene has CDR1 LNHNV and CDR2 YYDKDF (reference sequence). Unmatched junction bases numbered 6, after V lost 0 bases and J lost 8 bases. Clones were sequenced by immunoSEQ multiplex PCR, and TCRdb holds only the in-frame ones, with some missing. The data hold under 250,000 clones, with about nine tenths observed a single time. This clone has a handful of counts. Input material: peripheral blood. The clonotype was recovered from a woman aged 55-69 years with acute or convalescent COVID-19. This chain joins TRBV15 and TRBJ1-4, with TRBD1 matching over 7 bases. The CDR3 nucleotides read TGTGCCACCAGCAGAGATGGAAGGGGGCAAGAAAAACTGTTTTTT. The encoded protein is CATSRDGRGQEKLFF.